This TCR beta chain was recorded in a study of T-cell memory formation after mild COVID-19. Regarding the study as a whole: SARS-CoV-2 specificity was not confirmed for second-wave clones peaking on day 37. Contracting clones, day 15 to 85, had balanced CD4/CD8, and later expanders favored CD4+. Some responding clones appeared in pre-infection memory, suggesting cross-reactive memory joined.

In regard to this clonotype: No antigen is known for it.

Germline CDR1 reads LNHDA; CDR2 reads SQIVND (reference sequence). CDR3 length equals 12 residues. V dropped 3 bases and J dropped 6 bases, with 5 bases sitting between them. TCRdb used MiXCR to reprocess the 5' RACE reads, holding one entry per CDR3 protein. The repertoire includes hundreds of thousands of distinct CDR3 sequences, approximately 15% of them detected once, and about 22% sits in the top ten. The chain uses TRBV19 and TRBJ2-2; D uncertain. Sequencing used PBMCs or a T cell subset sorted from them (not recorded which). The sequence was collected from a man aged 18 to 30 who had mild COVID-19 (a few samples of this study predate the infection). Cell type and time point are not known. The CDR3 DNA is TGTGCCAGTAGTATTTTTTCCGGGGAGCTGTTTTTT. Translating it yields CASSIFSGELFF.